These 5 T cell receptor beta chains came from one sample sequenced in a study of blood T cell repertoires in COVID-19. This table comes from immunoSEQ multiplex PCR, and its TCRdb copy is limited to in-frame clones, with some not included. There are 140,000 to 150,000 clones in the sample; 84% occur only once, and about 40% lies in the top ten. Sequenced material: peripheral blood. The receptors derive from a human donor in a cohort sampled during active COVID-19.

The chain combines TRBV7-3 with TRBJ1-2; the match to TRBD1 covers 12 bases. Germline values: CDR1 SGHTA, CDR2 FQGTGA. CDR3 size: 15 residues. Trimming at V came to 5 bases and at J to 8 bases, leaving 9 bases not matched to a gene. Written as DNA, the CDR3 is TGTGCCAGCAGCGAACCGGGACAGGGGGCTCGGGGCTACACCTTC. It is translated as CASSEPGQGARGYTF. Together with reference TRBV7-3 and TRBJ1-2, the CDR3 gives the full variable domain: GAGVSQTPSNKVTEKGKYVELRCDPISGHTALYWYRQSLGQGPEFLIYFQGTGAADDSGLPNDRFFAVRPEGSVSTLKIQRTERGDSAVYLCASSEPGQGARGYTFGSGTRLTVV.

The chain uses TRBV7-2 and TRBJ2-6; D gene uncertain. The CDR3 is 15 residues long. Deletions cut 8 bases from V and 1 base from J, with 12 bases between. Germline assignment: CDR1 SGHTA and CDR2 FQGNSA. In nucleotides, the CDR3 is TGTGCCAGCGCCCTCTCGGTGTCTGGGGCCAACGTCCTGACTTTC. The encoded protein is CASALSVSGANVLTF.

This chain joins TRBV11-3 and TRBJ1-2, with D possibly matching TRBD1 (6 bases). The CDR3 is 15 residues long. Trimming took 5 bases from V and 8 from J, leaving 21 bases between them. Per the germline V gene, CDR1 is SGHNT and CDR2 is YENEEA. The CDR3 here is CASSPLTGGTGGYTF. For the CDR3, the DNA is TGTGCCAGCAGCCCCCTCACGGGAGGTACAGGGGGCTACACCTTC.

The CDR3 DNA reads TGCGCCAGCAGCCAAGACAGGGCCGTGAACACCGGGGAGCTGTTTTTT. The encoded protein is CASSQDRAVNTGELFF. This rearrangement joins TRBV4-3 to TRBJ2-2; D is possibly TRBD1 (5 bases). The CDR3 is 16 amino acids. Trimming took off 0 bases at V and 1 base at J, with 9 bases between the two ends. Germline V CDR1 and CDR2: LGHNA, YSLEER.

V is TRBV18 and J is TRBJ1-2; D is unclear. The CDR3 covers 11 residues. Between the trimmed V and J ends, which lost 8 bases and 6 bases, there was a span of 10 bases. CDR1 KGHSH and CDR2 LQKENI come from the germline V gene. The CDR3 protein is CASTNGDGYTF. CDR3 nucleotides: TGTGCCAGCACAAACGGGGATGGCTACACCTTC.